This entry describes one TCR beta chain. What it recognizes is unknown. The sample comes from a study of cytotoxic CD8 clonotypes in ibrutinib-treated CLL. Study-wide background: Response sampling came at median around eleven months of treatment, ranging roughly 6 to 36 months.

This table comes from immunoSEQ multiplex PCR, and its TCRdb copy is limited to in-frame clones, with some not included. This table holds approximately 150,000 clones, about 88% found once. Study observations and caveats: Sustained-remission and progressing patients had different sampling times. Under therapy, public clonotypes either contracted or stayed stable, and they were uncommon.

Trimming cost V 6 bases and J 0 bases; bases outside gene matches: 13. This CDR3 contains 18 residues. Germline CDR1 is SGHTA and CDR2 is FQGNSA. This sequence joins TRBV7-2 and TRBJ1-5; 8 nucleotides match TRBD1. The receptor was isolated from a human donor with chronic lymphocytic leukemia. The sequencing here drew on PBMCs, taken at disease progression, from a patient treated with ibrutinib. The CDR3 DNA reads as TGTGCCAGCAGTGCCCGGACAGGGTTATTCGATAGCAATCAGCCCCAGCATTTT. Residues: CASSARTGLFDSNQPQHF.